These 14 T cell receptor beta chains came from one sample sequenced in a study of cytomegalovirus exposure and HLA in healthy donors. The PCR was carried out with 60 Vbeta primers and 13 Jbeta primers. This table comes from immunoSEQ multiplex PCR, and its TCRdb copy is limited to in-frame clones, with some not included. This sample has some 210,000 clones, with about 87% found just once. The sequenced sample was PBMCs. The receptors stem from a man aged 30 to 45 in good health and CMV-seronegative.

The CDR3 is CASSYPGTSGETQYF. In nucleotides, the CDR3 is TGTGCCAGCAGTTACCCCGGGACTAGCGGGGAGACCCAGTACTTC. This chain uses TRBV6-5 with TRBJ2-5, with TRBD2 matching over 12 bases. Unmatched junction bases numbered 3, after V lost 2 bases and J lost 5 bases. CDR1 MNHEY and CDR2 SVGAGI come from the germline V gene. The CDR3 runs to 15 residues.

The CDR3 DNA is TGTGCCAGCTCAGTCCGGGACACAAGTGTTCCTACCGGGGAGCTGTTTTTT. Its translation is CASSVRDTSVPTGELFF. The chain carries TRBV18 and TRBJ2-2; D perhaps matches TRBD1 (6 bases). Germline CDR1 reads KGHSH; CDR2 reads LQKENI. The CDR3 runs to 17 residues. V lost 5 bases and J lost 5, with 21 bases in between.

This clone was detected only once. In the same sample, other DNA sequences code for this CDR3. This rearrangement joins TRBV15 to TRBJ2-7; possible D gene TRBD2, 5 bases. Between the trimmed V and J ends, which lost 3 bases and 7 bases, there was a span of 16 bases. Germline V gene sequence: CDR1 LNHNV, CDR2 YYDKDF (reference sequence). The CDR3 covers 14 residues. As DNA, the CDR3 is TGTGCCACCAGCAGTGTTGGGAGTACCTGGGAGCAGTACTTC. Translated: CATSSVGSTWEQYF.

The V and J genes are TRBV14 and TRBJ1-2; D ambiguous. V lost 1 base and J 1 base, leaving 10 bases between the germline ends. The germline V gene encodes CDR1 SGHDN and CDR2 FVKESK. The CDR3 extends over 15 amino acids. The CDR3 here is CASSQAPTDNYGYTF. Here the CDR3 DNA reads TGTGCCAGCAGCCAAGCGCCAACAGATAACTATGGCTACACCTTC.

The CDR3 nucleotides read TGTGCCAGCAGCCGAGCTCGGGGGGGTCTCCTCAATGAGCAGTTCTTC. This sequence encodes CASSRARGGLLNEQFF. The chain uses TRBV14 and TRBJ2-1; 8 bases are shared with TRBD2. V shed 4 bases, J shed 6 bases, and the junction held 11 bases outside the gene matches. This CDR3 contains 16 residues. CDR1 is SGHDN and CDR2 is FVKESK in the germline V gene.

The V and J genes are TRBV6-5 and TRBJ2-1; 10 bases match TRBD2. Germline lookup yields CDR1 MNHEY and CDR2 SVGAGI. The junction had 0 bases not matched to a gene; V was cut back by 2 bases and J by 2 bases. This CDR3 has 15 residues. CDR3 sequence: CASSYGTSAYNEQFF. The CDR3 DNA follows: TGTGCCAGCAGTTACGGGACTAGCGCCTACAATGAGCAGTTCTTC.

This chain connects TRBV12-5 to TRBJ2-1, with TRBD1 matching 7 bases. The CDR3 has 14 amino acids. Germline V lookup: CDR1 LGHNT, CDR2 FRNRAP. J gave up 5 bases and V 6 bases, and 7 bases lay outside the gene matches. CDR3 in amino acids: CASGLQTGHNEQFF. The CDR3 nucleotides are TGTGCTAGTGGCCTCCAGACAGGGCACAATGAGCAGTTCTTC. Together with reference TRBV12-5 and TRBJ2-1, the CDR3 gives the full variable domain: DARVTQTPRHKVTEMGQEVTMRCQPILGHNTVFWYRQTMMQGLELLAYFRNRAPLDDSGMPKDRFSAEMPDATLATLKIQPSEPRDSAVYFCASGLQTGHNEQFFGPGTRLTVL.

In its sample, this clone was seen once. This chain uses TRBV25-1 with TRBJ1-2; 12 bases match TRBD1. There are 18 residues in the CDR3. Trimming took 6 bases from V and 5 from J; bases not matched to a gene: 16. The germline CDR1 and CDR2 sequences are MGHDK and SYGVNS. The CDR3 here is CASRKGPGQGAGEYGYTF. CDR3 bases: TGTGCCAGCAGAAAGGGGCCGGGACAGGGGGCGGGGGAGTATGGCTACACCTTC.

The rearrangement joins TRBV4-2 to TRBJ1-1, with 9 bases that match TRBD1. The CDR3 totals 17 residues. V trimming: 3 bases; J trimming: 1 base; junction bases outside the gene matches: 9. CDR1 LGHNA and CDR2 YNFKEQ come from the germline V gene. The CDR3: CASSQTEPGQGNTEAFF. The CDR3 coding sequence is TGTGCCAGCAGCCAGACAGAACCGGGACAGGGGAACACTGAAGCTTTCTTT.

The V and J genes are TRBV13 and TRBJ1-2; D possibly corresponds to TRBD1 (6 bases). V dropped 6 bases and J dropped 4 bases, with 15 bases sitting between them. The CDR3 is 14 amino acids. Germline V gene lookup returns CDR1 PRHDT and CDR2 FYEKMQ (reference sequence). This chain's CDR3 is CASSRRGRFYGYTF. CDR3 coding DNA: TGTGCCAGCAGTCGAAGGGGGAGATTCTATGGCTACACCTTC. The variable domain in full, completed from reference TRBV13 and TRBJ1-2, reads AAGVIQSPRHLIKEKRETATLKCYPIPRHDTVYWYQQGPGQDPQFLISFYEKMQSDKGSIPDRFSAQQFSDYHSELNMSSLELGDSALYFCASSRRGRFYGYTFGSGTRLTVV.

As regards this clone: One junction end does not reproduce the germline sequence, and a read error may be involved. This chain links TRBV7-9 with TRBJ2-1; D may be TRBD2 (6 bases). CDR3 size: 15 residues. The V gene's germline CDR1 is SEHNR and CDR2 FQNEAQ (reference sequence). The CDR3 spells CSSSLVSRDGNEQFF. In DNA form, the CDR3 reads TGTTCCAGCAGCTTAGTATCGCGGGACGGCAATGAGCAGTTCTTC.

The chain carries TRBV28 and TRBJ1-1, with TRBD1 matching 8 bases. Germline values: CDR1 MDHEN, CDR2 SYDVKM. Losses at the gene ends were 7 bases for V and 7 bases for J; bases not matched to a gene: 11. The CDR3 loop spans 14 amino acids. The CDR3 sequence: CASTTTDREVEAFF. The CDR3 DNA reads as TGTGCCAGCACCACAACGGACAGGGAGGTTGAAGCTTTCTTT.

The chain uses TRBV30 and TRBJ2-5; TRBD1 aligns across 7 bases. The J call may be wrong; the DNA end is better matched by TRBJ2-7. The CDR3 loop spans 12 amino acids. Per the germline V gene, CDR1 is GTSNPN and CDR2 is SVGIG (reference sequence). CDR3: CAWSPDRAEQYF. CDR3 bases: TGTGCCTGGAGTCCCGACAGGGCCGAGCAGTACTTC.

Comment on this clone: Distinct nucleotide sequences in the sample also encode this CDR3. This chain links TRBV28 with TRBJ1-1, with D uncertain. The CDR3 contains 13 residues. V lost 3 bases to trimming and J lost 1 base, with 6 bases between them. The germline V gene has CDR1 MDHEN and CDR2 SYDVKM. Here the CDR3 DNA reads TGTGCCAGCAGTTTTAGGAGGAACACTGAAGCTTTCTTT. Translating it yields CASSFRRNTEAFF.